The 15 T cell receptor beta chains listed next were all sequenced from one sample in a study of blood T cell repertoires in COVID-19. Generated by immunoSEQ multiplex PCR, the TCRdb table keeps only in-frame clones and is missing some. In the table there are 150,000 to 250,000 clones, 85% to 95% of which are singletons. The sequencing input was peripheral blood. These receptors came from a man aged 25 to 45 with COVID-19, enrolled during active disease.

V gene TRBV27 combines with J gene TRBJ1-2; 8 bases are shared with TRBD1. From germline, CDR1 is MNHEY and CDR2 SMNVEV (reference sequence). The CDR3 sequence is 13 residues long. V gave up 2 bases and J gave up 10 bases; unmatched junction bases: 6. The CDR3 DNA follows: TGTGCCAGCAGTTTAAGGGGGACAGGCTTCTACACCTTC. It specifies CASSLRGTGFYTF.

This chain uses TRBV19 with TRBJ2-3; 9 bases map to TRBD2. This CDR3 is 15 amino acids long. Germline lookup yields CDR1 LNHDA and CDR2 SQIVND (reference sequence). Trimming removed 4 bases from V and 6 bases from J; junction bases left unmatched: 8. The CDR3 DNA reads as TGTGCCAGTAGTAGCGGGGGGGCCTCGCGGGATACGCAGTATTTT. Encoded protein: CASSSGGASRDTQYF.

V is TRBV11-2 and J is TRBJ2-1; TRBD2 matches at 14 bases. This CDR3 contains 16 residues. Trimming took 5 bases from V and 4 from J; bases not matched to a gene: 4. Germline values: CDR1 SGHAT, CDR2 FQNNGV. In DNA, the CDR3 is TGTGCCAGCAGCCCGCGGACTAGCGGGGGGTACAATGAGCAGTTCTTC. This encodes CASSPRTSGGYNEQFF.

The J gene is TRBJ1-1, the V gene TRBV5-1; tentatively, D is TRBD1 (6 bases). Germline CDR1 and CDR2: SGHRS and YFSETQ. V was pared by 5 bases and J by 2 bases, with 10 bases between. This CDR3 comprises 13 residues. The CDR3 nucleotides are TGCGCCAGCAGATCACAGGGAAACACTGAAGCTTTCTTT. It encodes CASRSQGNTEAFF.

The V gene is TRBV10-2, the J gene TRBJ1-2; 8 bases are shared with TRBD1. The CDR3 covers 14 residues. Germline-derived CDR1 and CDR2 are WSHSY and SAAADI. Trimming removed 0 bases from V and 6 bases from J; junction bases left unmatched: 3. CDR3: CASSESGRGHGYTF. CDR3 nucleotide sequence: TGCGCCAGCAGTGAGTCGGGCAGGGGGCATGGCTACACCTTC.

This rearrangement joins TRBV19 to TRBJ2-7, with 8 nucleotides matching TRBD1. Trimming took 6 bases from V and 3 from J; bases not matched to a gene: 10. CDR1 LNHDA and CDR2 SQIVND come from the germline V gene (reference sequence). The length of the CDR3 is 15 residues. CDR3 residues: CASRMTGEGYYEQYF. The CDR3 nucleotides read TGTGCCAGTAGGATGACAGGGGAAGGCTACTACGAGCAGTACTTC.

The V call is TRBV18, the J call TRBJ1-1, with D perhaps matching TRBD1 (5 bases). V gave up 4 bases and J gave up 3 bases, with 18 bases separating them. CDR1 KGHSH and CDR2 LQKENI come from the germline V gene. This CDR3 region has 16 residues. The CDR3 is CASSRGGRLSDTEAFF. The CDR3 nucleotides read TGTGCCAGCTCACGGGGGGGTAGGCTATCGGACACTGAAGCTTTCTTT. Complete variable domain (other parts from reference TRBV18 and TRBJ1-1): NAGVMQNPRHLVRRRGQEARLRCSPMKGHSHVYWYRQLPEEGLKFMVYLQKENIIDESGMPKERFSAEFPKEGPSILRIQQVVRGDSAAYFCASSRGGRLSDTEAFFGQGTRLTVV.

This sequence joins TRBV13 and TRBJ2-5; 8 bases match TRBD1. The CDR3 consists of 14 residues. Germline V gives CDR1 PRHDT, CDR2 FYEKMQ (reference sequence). After removal of 2 bases from V and 5 bases from J, the junction contained 4 bases not matched to a gene. CDR3 in amino acids: CASSLQGAGETQYF. The CDR3 DNA reads TGTGCCAGCAGCTTACAGGGGGCTGGGGAGACCCAGTACTTC.

The chain recombines TRBV12-3 or TRBV12-4 with TRBJ1-2, with D maybe TRBD1 (6 bases). The V end lost 3 bases, the J end lost 6 bases, and 11 bases lay between the germline ends. This CDR3 contains 13 residues. For the CDR3, the DNA is TGTGCCAGCAGTTTCGTCAGGGGACATGGCTACACCTTC. Protein sequence: CASSFVRGHGYTF.

The chain is built from TRBV12-3 or TRBV12-4 and TRBJ2-5, with TRBD1 matching over 9 bases. The CDR3 has 13 amino acids. V was pared by 4 bases and J by 3 bases, with 0 bases of the junction left unmatched. DNA for the CDR3: TGTGCCAGCAGTTGGACAGGGGAAGAGACCCAGTACTTC. It specifies CASSWTGEETQYF.

The chain carries TRBV19 and TRBJ1-5; D is perhaps TRBD1 (6 bases). Trimming left V 7 bases short and J 7 bases short, with 23 bases between. There are 16 residues in the CDR3. Germline-derived CDR1 and CDR2 are LNHDA and SQIVND (reference sequence). The CDR3: CASTGGGGTVQQPQHF. CDR3 bases: TGTGCCAGTACCGGGGGCGGGGGAACCGTGCAACAGCCCCAGCATTTT.

This sequence joins TRBV4-1 and TRBJ2-1, with 8 nucleotides matching TRBD2. The CDR3 runs to 18 residues. The trim removed 5 bases at V and 1 base at J, leaving 13 bases unmatched. The germline V gene encodes CDR1 MGHRA and CDR2 YSYEKL. As DNA, the CDR3 is TGCGCCAGCAGCTCTCACGGGGGGGACGCGTTGTCCTACAATGAGCAGTTCTTC. This translates into CASSSHGGDALSYNEQFF.

The chain has TRBV7-9 and TRBJ2-3; D is unclear. The CDR3 covers 17 residues. The germline V gene has CDR1 SEHNR and CDR2 FQNEAQ (reference sequence). V lost 0 bases, J lost 0 bases, and 13 bases lay in between. DNA of the CDR3: TGTGCCAGCAGCTTAGCCAGACACCACGATAGCACAGATACGCAGTATTTT. Translation: CASSLARHHDSTDTQYF. The variable domain in full, completed from reference TRBV7-9 and TRBJ2-3, reads DTGVSQNPRHKITKRGQNVTFRCDPISEHNRLYWYRQTLGQGPEFLTYFQNEAQLEKSRLLSDRFSAERPKGSFSTLEIQRTEQGDSAMYLCASSLARHHDSTDTQYFGPGTRLTVL.

The chain is built from TRBV19 and TRBJ1-5; 8 bases align to TRBD1. This CDR3 comprises 17 residues. Trimming at V came to 5 bases and at J to 3 bases, leaving 12 bases not matched to a gene. Germline V gene lookup returns CDR1 LNHDA and CDR2 SQIVND (reference sequence). CDR3 region: CASSARTGIEDNQPQHF. DNA for the CDR3: TGTGCCAGTAGTGCCCGGACAGGGATAGAAGACAATCAGCCCCAGCATTTT.

The chain recombines TRBV7-9 with TRBJ2-7; 12 bases are a match to TRBD2. V gave up 2 bases and J gave up 9 bases; unmatched junction bases: 5. This CDR3 has 14 residues. CDR1 is SEHNR, CDR2 FQNEAQ, per germline (reference sequence). The CDR3 DNA follows: TGTGCCAGCAGCTTATCACTAGCGGGGGGTTTGCAGTACTTC. Translating gives CASSLSLAGGLQYF.